The T cell receptor (beta chain) described here comes from a study of cytomegalovirus exposure and HLA in healthy donors (TCRdb year 2017). The study in broad terms: An earlier analysis of about 560 of the donors reported approximately 260 Gb of sequence data and 95 million to 140 million unique TCR beta sequences obtained from around 180 million T cells. Of the roughly 400 genotyped donors, 80% to 90% were placed in the genetic ancestry cluster associated with self-reported Caucasian donors. In a later analysis, previously published TCR beta repertoires from 666 donors were re-analyzed and high-resolution HLA genotyping was added so that TCR occurrence patterns could be studied. Roughly 5 DR-DQ haplotypes were handled as single units for association and clustering because linkage in the cohort was strong. Around 320 gigabases of sequencing data and 80 million or so unique TCR sequences were included in an early release covering roughly 600 HLA-typed donors. The number of typed donors differed by locus: about 620-640 for A, B, C, DRB1 and DQB1; 500 to 550 for DQA1; fewer than 610 for DPA1; and roughly 490 for DPB1. The later analysis used no new phenotypic data to find candidate immune exposures, relying instead on TCR beta sequences and their occurrence across donors. To decide whether each TCR beta V gene segment behaved as functional or pseudogenic, an earlier analysis of approximately 600 of the donors relied on high-throughput TCR beta sequencing. In addition to the first cohort of roughly 670 subjects, a separate validation cohort of approximately 130 different subjects was used. Genome-wide SNP genotypes for about 60% of the roughly 700 donors were used in a later genetic analysis, which treated that subset as a discovery cohort. All discovery cohort repertoires had been generated using a single sequencing platform. On average, roughly 240,000 unique TCR beta nucleotide sequences were sequenced per donor among about 400 genotyped donors of the cohort, with roughly 18% of those sequences being non-productive. High-throughput TCR immunosequencing, statistical association of individual TCRs with disease status, and machine learning were combined to predict cytomegalovirus infection status. Donor age, sex, ethnicity and CMV serostatus were compiled together with the repertoire data. The study profiled the T cell repertoires of under 850 subjects by immunosequencing and related them to cytomegalovirus serostatus. HLA typing included class I and class II loci at four-digit resolution. The aim of the study was to test whether cataloging public T cell receptors could identify signatures of past pathogen exposure.

What the research found in general, with its limitations: The presence/absence analyses assumed that sequencing depth was roughly uniform across donors, and that assumption may not be true. A cluster of highly shared sequence variants was judged likely to be a technical artifact of the sequencing pipeline. Several of the top co-occurrence clusters appeared to be linked to parvovirus B19, influenza, CMV and Epstein-Barr virus, according to a later analysis. Compared with equally common non-associated chains, HLA-associated TCR beta chains in a later analysis were more clonally expanded and had lower generation probabilities. V-gene and J-gene trimming of TCR beta chains was associated with a missense DCLRE1C variant in a later genetic analysis, and the association was replicated in an independent cohort. The earlier analysis of nearly 600 of the donors excluded 15 to 20 rarely observed V segments, including chromosome 9 orphons, because counts were too low. The authors suggested that the approach could potentially be generalized to other disease states and immunological phenotypes. The study listed over 150 TCR beta chains as associated with cytomegalovirus. In this cohort, only TCR beta chains were sequenced, and detectable features were limited by the absence of alpha or paired-chain data. According to a later genetic analysis, donors in an Asian-associated ancestry cluster had fewer N-insertions in productive TCRs than the approximately 650-donor mean. Because HLA typing was missing for some donors at each locus, association tests included only the typed subset. In an earlier analysis of approximately 590 of the donors, most TCR beta V segments appeared in productive rearrangements about 87% or about 30% of the time, broadly matching IMGT annotations. Some IMGT-functional V segments, including TRBV6-2 and TRBV6-3, could not be distinguished by the 87-base-pair reads and were therefore excluded. In vitro tests confirmed that three of the cytomegalovirus-associated TCR beta chains recognize cytomegalovirus antigens. The only immune exposure information available for the cohort was CMV serostatus. According to a later analysis, most CMV-associated TCR beta chains appeared to be HLA-restricted, and the HLA associations seemed to be driven largely by CMV exposure. Correlated functional status among segregating V segments might be attributable to linkage disequilibrium, but an unknown experimental factor could not be ruled out. While some public TCRs were present in many individuals, most TCR sequences turned up only very rarely across donors. Specific HLA alleles were associated with over 15,000 TCR beta sequences at a false discovery rate of 0.05 in a later analysis. A further reported finding was that TCR beta sequences accurately predicted the HLA-A and HLA-B alleles for most subjects in the first cohort. According to a later analysis, TCR association rates differed among HLA loci, with DRB1 alleles showing the most associated TCRs and HLA-C alleles showing the fewest. The classifier was reported to diagnose cytomegalovirus status with high specificity and sensitivity in both the original and validation cohorts. Assigning TCR associations to individual alleles was difficult when HLA alleles, especially DR and DQ, strongly co-occurred.

The method behind the library was the immunoSEQ multiplex PCR assay. For the multiplex PCR, a mixture combining 60 forward primers for TCR Vbeta segments and 13 reverse primers for TCR Jbeta segments was used. Amplification of the CDR3 region of rearranged TCR beta genes was performed with a multiplex PCR assay on genomic DNA. Amplified TCR beta libraries were sequenced as 87-base-pair reads on the Illumina HiSeq System. Processing in the source paper ran as follows. Across the 670 or so repertoires, a later analysis counted about 81 million unique TCR beta chains, approximately 10 million of which were shared by at least two donors. A nearest-neighbor algorithm error-corrected the raw reads and collapsed the reads into unique sequences, merging closely related sequences to remove PCR and sequencing errors. CDR3 sequences were aligned to IMGT reference sequences to assign V, D and J gene segments. Each retained sequence needed at least a six-nucleotide match to both a V gene segment and a J gene segment. Rearrangements were called productive when the CDR3 lacked stop codons and stayed in frame with V and J; all others were non-productive. CDR3 was defined according to IMGT convention as the region running from the second conserved V-encoded cysteine to the conserved J-encoded phenylalanine. Sequences without an unambiguous match to a single V gene segment were excluded from the earlier analysis of approximately 560 of the donors. An earlier analysis of fewer than 650 of the donors classified V segments as functional when productive rearrangements were above 56.7% and as segregating when the standard deviation between donors was above 5%. To diagnose cytomegalovirus status from the catalog of TCR beta chain sequences, a statistical classification framework was built. In a later analysis, V and J genes were assigned by comparing TCR nucleotide sequences against IMGT/GENE-DB human TR gene sequences. The TCRdist pipeline was used in a later analysis to assign CDR3 sequences and most-parsimonious VDJ recombination scenarios. In a later analysis, every TCR beta chain was defined by the combination of its CDR3 amino acid sequence and its V-gene family, and reads without a unique V-gene family were dropped. In a later analysis, 450 to 600 highly shared, low-generation-probability nucleotide sequences were removed to address suspected cross-contamination and a sequencing artifact. A later analysis calculated a clonal expansion index for each public chain from normalized within-repertoire ranks of inferred template counts. A later analysis computed generation probabilities with a VDJ recombination model fitted to out-of-frame rearrangements, and checked the results against IGoR. In a later analysis, hypergeometric tests were used to score TCR-TCR, TCR-HLA and TCR-CMV co-occurrence, with a repertoire-size bias correction applied to TCR pairs. To estimate false discovery rates, a later analysis permuted the HLA or CMV assignments 20 times. In a later analysis, co-occurring TCRs were grouped using DBSCAN, with TCRdist sequence similarity added in when clustering inside HLA-allele-positive subsets. Co-occurrence clustering excluded repertoires with fewer than 30,000 or more than 120,000 public chains, plus five with anomalous nucleotide sharing. Held by TCRdb, this immuneACCESS table contains in-frame sequences only and omits some clones. Under half of the omission traces to an unresolved V gene where checked; the cause of the rest is unknown. The DNA gave D and trimming, while V, J and clone size come from that table. This sample has 150,000 to 200,000 clones in its table, and roughly four fifths of those were observed once. 2% to 2.5% of the sample goes to the ten largest clones.

On this clone itself: This clone's antigen is unknown. No qualities accompany the bases; no much larger clone lies one base away.

The cohort was made up of approximately 670 healthy bone marrow donors. All cohort members were sampled while nominally healthy, although unrecorded immune exposures were likely present. The donor tested CMV seropositive and was one of the 289 seropositive cohort members. Every donor gave a peripheral blood sample, and the peripheral blood mononuclear cells from that sample were used for TCR beta sequencing. The Qiagen DNeasy Blood Extraction Kit was used to extract genomic DNA from the blood cell samples. The germline ends are 8 bases apart after V is trimmed by 5 bases and J by 3 bases. The CDR1 and CDR2 encoded by the germline V gene are SGHTS and YDEGEE. There are 12 amino acids in the CDR3, from cysteine to phenylalanine inclusive. Here the CDR3 DNA is all that survives: 36 bases in frame from base 1.

The rearranged segments are TRBV5-8 and TRBJ1-2; the D gene remains uncertain. This clonotype was obtained from a woman aged 25 to 39 in good health and CMV-seropositive. Sequenced: PBMCs. The CDR3 sequence is CASSFIDYGYTF. The nucleotide sequence is given as TGTGCCAGCAGTTTTATAGACTATGGCTACACCTTC.